These T cell receptor beta chains were read from a single sample in a study of cytomegalovirus exposure and HLA in healthy donors. Profiling relied on immunoSEQ multiplex PCR, and the TCRdb table lists in-frame clones only, not all of them. The data contain fewer than 200,000 clones, approximately 77% of them singletons. What was sequenced was PBMCs. The source of these receptors is a male donor in good health and CMV-seropositive. The conserved cysteine and the conserved F or W are not part of the CDR3 here. The D gene is left open where the match is weak.

v_gene,d_gene,j_gene,CDR3aa
TRBV4-1,-,TRBJ1-1,ASSRGRGQRNTEAF
TRBV9,-,TRBJ1-5,ASSETDYQPQH
TRBV7-9,-,TRBJ1-6,ASSLVAANSPLH
TRBV5-1,-,TRBJ1-2,ASSLRTGSIGYGYT
TRBV5-1,TRBD2,TRBJ2-4,ASSLSPGGSIQY
TRBV19,-,TRBJ1-6,ASSIGEYSSPLH
TRBV5-1,TRBD1,TRBJ1-2,ASGSTGGSGYT
TRBV7-9,-,TRBJ2-7,ASSRSREVYEQY
TRBV2,TRBD2,TRBJ2-3,ASRLLAGAWDTQY
TRBV6-4,-,TRBJ1-1,ASSEQGGSTEAF
TRBV12-5,-,TRBJ2-2,ASGLVTAAAGELF
TRBV7-9,-,TRBJ1-2,ASSRGATYGYT
TRBV5-6,-,TRBJ2-7,ASSLIQGSYEQY
TRBV7-9,-,TRBJ1-1,ASSQGSGLAVVAF
TRBV7-9,-,TRBJ1-4,ASSFGENPEKLF
TRBV2,TRBD1,TRBJ1-2,ARIISQGRGANYGYT
TRBV7-9,TRBD2,TRBJ2-5,ASSYTGTKETQY
TRBV7-6,TRBD1,TRBJ1-1,ASSQFPTGTDIWNTEAF
TRBV19,TRBD1,TRBJ2-7,ASSKQGDYEQY
TRBV9,-,TRBJ2-1,ASSVDLQGPYNEQF
TRBV28,TRBD1,TRBJ1-2,ASSSGQPLVSGYT
TRBV29-1,TRBD1,TRBJ1-2,SGGTGNSYGYT
TRBV10-3,-,TRBJ2-2,AISEGGGRTGELF
TRBV20-1,TRBD1,TRBJ2-1,SADRGNEQF
TRBV7-2,-,TRBJ1-5,ASRSGGLVNQPQH
TRBV2,TRBD2,TRBJ2-2,ASSLRGGANTGELF
TRBV13,TRBD1,TRBJ1-4,ASSQTGGFEKLF
TRBV5-1,TRBD2,TRBJ2-1,ASSQRGGPHEQF
TRBV28,TRBD1,TRBJ1-1,ASSLSRDRIVNTEAF
TRBV10-1,-,TRBJ1-1,ASSEMALGWSEAF
TRBV30,TRBD2,TRBJ2-5,AWSVLAGGLEY
TRBV4-2,-,TRBJ2-7,ASSQGAGYYEQY
TRBV6-5,-,TRBJ1-4,ASSYTRVNEKLF
TRBV25-1,TRBD1,TRBJ1-1,ASTGGRVNTEAF
TRBV6-1,-,TRBJ1-2,ASSERGFYGYT
TRBV5-1,-,TRBJ1-1,ASSLLREGTPEAF
TRBV19,-,TRBJ1-2,ASSMQARGYT
TRBV25-1,-,TRBJ1-1,ASSDPRGANFEAF
TRBV29-1,TRBD1,TRBJ1-1,SVEVTGGTEAF
TRBV7-2,-,TRBJ2-3,ASSLAPGPGPGDTQY
TRBV6-6,-,TRBJ1-1,ASSPGGRLEAF
TRBV2,-,TRBJ1-1,ASRSQGPPNTEAF
TRBV7-3,TRBD1,TRBJ1-2,ASSLRPGTESVMS
TRBV7-9,TRBD1,TRBJ1-2,ASSLIDRVPLNVYGYT
TRBV19,-,TRBJ2-1,ASSMRVRSNEQF
TRBV29-1,-,TRBJ2-6,SVEDAGGANVLT
TRBV5-4,-,TRBJ1-2,ASSLGAGNYGYT
TRBV7-8,TRBD2,TRBJ2-5,ASSFHLRSAGVEETQY
TRBV27,-,TRBJ1-4,ASSFKQGEKLF
TRBV19,TRBD2,TRBJ2-3,ASSIEGIGLAGTDTQY
TRBV13,TRBD1,TRBJ2-1,ASSLGGQGYNEQF
TRBV19,-,TRBJ2-5,ASAPGFQETQY
TRBV25-1,-,TRBJ1-2,ASGFSEGRGFT
TRBV11-2,-,TRBJ2-1,ASSLGAHNEQF
TRBV6-5,-,TRBJ1-2,ASRLGGGNYGYT
TRBV5-1,-,TRBJ2-1,ASSPDFSSYNEQF
TRBV18,-,TRBJ1-2,ASSNRDGYT
TRBV7-2,TRBD2,TRBJ2-5,ASSLEPGGLAEY
TRBV7-3,-,TRBJ2-3,ASSPGGTDTQY
TRBV6-5,-,TRBJ1-1,ASSYETGRAAF